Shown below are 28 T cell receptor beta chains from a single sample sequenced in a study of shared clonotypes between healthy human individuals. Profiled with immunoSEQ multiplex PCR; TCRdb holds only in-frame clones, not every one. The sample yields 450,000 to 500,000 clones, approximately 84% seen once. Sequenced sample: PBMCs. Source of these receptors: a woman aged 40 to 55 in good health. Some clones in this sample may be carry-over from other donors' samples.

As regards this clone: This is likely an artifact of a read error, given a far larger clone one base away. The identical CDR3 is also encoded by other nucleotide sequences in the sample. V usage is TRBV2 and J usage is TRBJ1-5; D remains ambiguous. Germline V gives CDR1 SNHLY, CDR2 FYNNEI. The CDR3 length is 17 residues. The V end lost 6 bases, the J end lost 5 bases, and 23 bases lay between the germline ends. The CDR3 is CASSEWGRPDLYQPQHF. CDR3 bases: TGTGCCAGCAGCGAGTGGGGAAGACCTGACCTTTATCAGCCCCAGCATTTT.

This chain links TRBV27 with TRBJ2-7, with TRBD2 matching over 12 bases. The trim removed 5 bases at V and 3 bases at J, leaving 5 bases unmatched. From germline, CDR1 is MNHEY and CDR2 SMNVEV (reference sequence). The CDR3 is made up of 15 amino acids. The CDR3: CASSPGLAGLYEQYF. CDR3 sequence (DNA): TGTGCCAGCAGTCCCGGACTAGCGGGACTCTACGAGCAGTACTTC.

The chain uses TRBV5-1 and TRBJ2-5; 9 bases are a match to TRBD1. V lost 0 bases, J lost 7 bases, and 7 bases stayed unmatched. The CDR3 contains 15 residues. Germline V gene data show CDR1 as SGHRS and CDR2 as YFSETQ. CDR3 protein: CASSLGYTGGRTQYF. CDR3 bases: TGCGCCAGCAGCTTGGGATACACAGGGGGCCGGACCCAGTACTTC.

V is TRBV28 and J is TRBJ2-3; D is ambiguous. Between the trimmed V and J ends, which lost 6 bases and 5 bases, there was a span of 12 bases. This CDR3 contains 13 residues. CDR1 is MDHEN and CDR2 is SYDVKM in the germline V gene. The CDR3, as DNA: TGTGCCAGCAGCTATACGGTCGGAGATACGCAGTATTTT. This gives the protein CASSYTVGDTQYF.

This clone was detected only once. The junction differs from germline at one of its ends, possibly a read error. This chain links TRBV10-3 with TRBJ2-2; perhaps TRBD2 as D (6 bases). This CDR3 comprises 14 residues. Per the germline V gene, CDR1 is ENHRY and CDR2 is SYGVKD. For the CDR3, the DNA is TGTGCCACCAGTGTAGCGGTTAACACCGGGGAGCTGTTTTTT. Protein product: CATSVAVNTGELFF.

The CDR3 loop reads CASSSSINEKLFF. The CDR3 DNA is TGTGCCAGCAGTTCAAGCATTAATGAAAAACTGTTTTTT. The chain combines TRBV6-5 with TRBJ1-4; no clear D gene. The CDR3 is 13 amino acids. Deletions cut 4 bases from V and 4 bases from J, with 7 bases between. Per germline, CDR1 MNHEY and CDR2 SVGAGI.

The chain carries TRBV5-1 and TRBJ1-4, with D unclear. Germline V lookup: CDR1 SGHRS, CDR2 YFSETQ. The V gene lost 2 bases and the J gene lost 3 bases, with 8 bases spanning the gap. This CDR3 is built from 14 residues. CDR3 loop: CASSFGPANEKLFF. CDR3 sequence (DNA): TGCGCCAGCAGCTTTGGACCGGCTAATGAAAAACTGTTTTTT.

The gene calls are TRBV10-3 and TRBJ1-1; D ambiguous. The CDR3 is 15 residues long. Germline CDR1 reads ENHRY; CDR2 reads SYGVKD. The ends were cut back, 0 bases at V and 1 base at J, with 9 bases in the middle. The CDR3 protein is CAISESYNGNTEAFF. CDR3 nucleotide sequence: TGTGCCATCAGTGAGTCGTACAACGGGAACACTGAAGCTTTCTTT.

The DNA for the CDR3 is TGTGCCAGCAGTTTATACGTAGCGGGAGGAAAGACAGATACGCAGTATTTT. This gives the protein CASSLYVAGGKTDTQYF. The chain recombines TRBV27 with TRBJ2-3, with TRBD2 matching over 10 bases. Losses at the gene ends were 1 base for V and 3 bases for J; bases not matched to a gene: 7. This CDR3 spans 17 amino acids. Germline V lookup: CDR1 MNHEY, CDR2 SMNVEV (reference sequence).

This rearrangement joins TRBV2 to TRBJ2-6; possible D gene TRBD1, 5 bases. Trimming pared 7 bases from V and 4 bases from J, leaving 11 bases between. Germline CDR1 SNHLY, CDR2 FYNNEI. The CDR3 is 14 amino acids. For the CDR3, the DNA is TGTGCCAGCACAGAAACAGGCGGGGCCAACGTCCTGACTTTC. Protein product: CASTETGGANVLTF.

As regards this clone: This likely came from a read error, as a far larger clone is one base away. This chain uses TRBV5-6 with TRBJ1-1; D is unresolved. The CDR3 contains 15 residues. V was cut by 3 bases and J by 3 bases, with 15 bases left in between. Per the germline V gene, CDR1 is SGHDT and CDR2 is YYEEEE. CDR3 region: CASSYGPGRYTEAFF. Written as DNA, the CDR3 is TGTGCCAGCAGCTATGGGCCGGGCCGTTACACTGAAGCTTTCTTT.

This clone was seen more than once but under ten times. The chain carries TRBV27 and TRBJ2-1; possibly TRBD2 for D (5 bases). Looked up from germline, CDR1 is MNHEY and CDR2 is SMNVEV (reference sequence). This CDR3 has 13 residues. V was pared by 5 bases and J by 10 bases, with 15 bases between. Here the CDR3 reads CASSPLGRGEQFF. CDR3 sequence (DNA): TGTGCCAGCAGTCCCCTTGGGCGAGGGGAGCAGTTCTTC.

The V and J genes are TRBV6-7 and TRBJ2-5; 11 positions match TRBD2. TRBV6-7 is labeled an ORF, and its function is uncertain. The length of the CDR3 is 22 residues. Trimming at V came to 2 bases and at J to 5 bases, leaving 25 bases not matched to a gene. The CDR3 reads CASSYPTGGSGRALQSRETQYF. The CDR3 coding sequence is TGTGCCAGCAGTTACCCCACCGGTGGTAGCGGGAGGGCCCTCCAATCCCGTGAGACCCAGTACTTC.

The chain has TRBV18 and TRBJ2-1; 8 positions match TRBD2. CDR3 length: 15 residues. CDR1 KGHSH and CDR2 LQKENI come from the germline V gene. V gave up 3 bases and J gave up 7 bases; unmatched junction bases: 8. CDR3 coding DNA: TGTGCCAGCTCACCCAGCGGGAGTTTGGCAAATGAGCAGTTCTTC. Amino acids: CASSPSGSLANEQFF.

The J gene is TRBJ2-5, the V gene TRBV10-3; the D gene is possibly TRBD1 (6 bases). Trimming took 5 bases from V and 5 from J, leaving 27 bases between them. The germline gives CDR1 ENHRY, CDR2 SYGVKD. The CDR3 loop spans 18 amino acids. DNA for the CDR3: TGTGCCATCAGTAAAAGACGGGACATAGGCCTTTCTCAGGAGACCCAGTACTTC. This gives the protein CAISKRRDIGLSQETQYF.

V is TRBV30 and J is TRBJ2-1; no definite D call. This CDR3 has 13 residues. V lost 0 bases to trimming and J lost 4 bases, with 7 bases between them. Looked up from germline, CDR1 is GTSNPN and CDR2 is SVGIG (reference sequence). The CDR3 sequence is CAWSVLGYNEQFF. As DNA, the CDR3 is TGTGCCTGGAGTGTACTCGGGTACAATGAGCAGTTCTTC.

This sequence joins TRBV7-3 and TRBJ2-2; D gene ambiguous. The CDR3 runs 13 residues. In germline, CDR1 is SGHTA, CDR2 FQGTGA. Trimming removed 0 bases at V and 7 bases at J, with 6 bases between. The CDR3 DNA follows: TGTGCCAGCAGCTTAACGGCTAGCGGGGAGCTGTTTTTT. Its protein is CASSLTASGELFF.

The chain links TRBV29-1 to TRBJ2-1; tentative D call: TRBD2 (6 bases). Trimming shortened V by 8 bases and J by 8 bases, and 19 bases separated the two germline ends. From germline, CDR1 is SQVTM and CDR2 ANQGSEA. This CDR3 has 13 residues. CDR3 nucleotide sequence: TGCAGCACTCGGGAGTTCGGCGGGGATGAGCAGTTCTTC. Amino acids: CSTREFGGDEQFF.

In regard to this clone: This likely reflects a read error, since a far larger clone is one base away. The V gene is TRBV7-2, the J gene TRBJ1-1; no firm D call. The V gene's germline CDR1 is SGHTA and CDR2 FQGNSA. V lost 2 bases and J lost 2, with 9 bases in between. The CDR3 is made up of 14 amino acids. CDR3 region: CASSLIPLNTEAFF. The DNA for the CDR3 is TGTGCCAGCAGCTTAATACCACTAAACACTGAAGCTTTCTTT.

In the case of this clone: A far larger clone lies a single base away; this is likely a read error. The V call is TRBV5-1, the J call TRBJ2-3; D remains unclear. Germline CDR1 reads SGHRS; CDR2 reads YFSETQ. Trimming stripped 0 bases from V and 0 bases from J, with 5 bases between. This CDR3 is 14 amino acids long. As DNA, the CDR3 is TGCGCCAGCAGCTTGGTCTGTAGCACAGATACGCAGTATTTT. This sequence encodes CASSLVCSTDTQYF.

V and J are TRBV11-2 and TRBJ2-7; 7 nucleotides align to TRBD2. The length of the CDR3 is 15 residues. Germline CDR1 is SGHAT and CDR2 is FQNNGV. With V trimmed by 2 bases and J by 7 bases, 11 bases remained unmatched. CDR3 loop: CASSLQVAGGKEQYF. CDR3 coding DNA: TGTGCCAGCAGCTTACAGGTAGCGGGTGGAAAGGAGCAGTACTTC.

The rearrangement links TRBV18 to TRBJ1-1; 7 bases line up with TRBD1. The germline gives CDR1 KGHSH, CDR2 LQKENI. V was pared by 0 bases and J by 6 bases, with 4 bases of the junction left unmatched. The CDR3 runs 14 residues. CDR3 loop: CASSPPDRVAEAFF. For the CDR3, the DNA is TGTGCCAGCTCACCACCTGACAGGGTGGCTGAAGCTTTCTTT.

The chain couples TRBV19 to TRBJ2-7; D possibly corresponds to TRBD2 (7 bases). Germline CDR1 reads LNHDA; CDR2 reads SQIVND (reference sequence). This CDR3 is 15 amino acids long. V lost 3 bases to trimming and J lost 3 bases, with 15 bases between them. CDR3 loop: CASSMGGGQGYEQYF. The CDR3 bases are TGTGCCAGTAGTATGGGCGGGGGACAAGGCTACGAGCAGTACTTC.

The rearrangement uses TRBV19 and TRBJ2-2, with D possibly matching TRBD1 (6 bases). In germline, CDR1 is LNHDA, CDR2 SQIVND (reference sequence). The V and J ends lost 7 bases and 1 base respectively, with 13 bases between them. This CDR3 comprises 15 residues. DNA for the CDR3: TGTGCCAGTACCTTCGACAGGCTGAACACCGGGGAGCTGTTTTTT. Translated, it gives CASTFDRLNTGELFF.

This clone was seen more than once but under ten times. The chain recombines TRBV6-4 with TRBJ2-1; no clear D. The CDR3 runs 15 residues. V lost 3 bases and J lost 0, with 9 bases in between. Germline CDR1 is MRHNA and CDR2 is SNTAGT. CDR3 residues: CASSDSPDSYNEQFF. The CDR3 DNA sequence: TGTGCCAGCAGTGATAGTCCGGACTCCTACAATGAGCAGTTCTTC.

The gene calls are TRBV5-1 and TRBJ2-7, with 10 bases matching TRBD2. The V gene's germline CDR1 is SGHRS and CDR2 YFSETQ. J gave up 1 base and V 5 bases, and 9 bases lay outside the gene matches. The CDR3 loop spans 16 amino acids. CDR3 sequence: CASSPAGTSESYEQYF. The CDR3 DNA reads TGCGCCAGCAGTCCTGCCGGGACTAGCGAGTCCTACGAGCAGTACTTC. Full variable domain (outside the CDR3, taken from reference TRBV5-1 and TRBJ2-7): KAGVTQTPRYLIKTRGQQVTLSCSPISGHRSVSWYQQTPGQGLQFLFEYFSETQRNKGNFPGRFSGRQFSNSRSEMNVSTLELGDSALYLCASSPAGTSESYEQYFGPGTRLTVT.

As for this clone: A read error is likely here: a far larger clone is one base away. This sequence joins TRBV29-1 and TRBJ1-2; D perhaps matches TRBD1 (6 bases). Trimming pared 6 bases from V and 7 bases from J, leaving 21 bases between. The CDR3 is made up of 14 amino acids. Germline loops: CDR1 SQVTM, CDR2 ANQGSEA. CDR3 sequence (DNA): TGCAGCGTGGTTGAAGGCGGGGGCGGTTTTGGCTACACCTTC. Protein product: CSVVEGGGGFGYTF.

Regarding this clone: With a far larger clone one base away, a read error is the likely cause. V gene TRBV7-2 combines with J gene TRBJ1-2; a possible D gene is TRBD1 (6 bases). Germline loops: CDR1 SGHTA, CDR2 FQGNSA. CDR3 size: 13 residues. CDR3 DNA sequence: TGTGCCGGCAGGCCCACAGGGTACTATGGCTACACCTTC. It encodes CAGRPTGYYGYTF.